This TCR beta chain is from a study of T cell responses to AZD1222 COVID-19 vaccine (dated by TCRdb to about 2021). Background for the entire study: Because spike-specific TCR depth and breadth did not differ between the two schedules, AZD1222 recipients who got a second dose at roughly 4 weeks were pooled with those who got a second dose at roughly 12 weeks. TCR sequencing covered 230 or so trial participants: roughly 200 given two doses of AZD1222 and approximately 26 given two doses of MenACWY control vaccine. Trial participants were enrolled into age subgroups of 18-55, 56-69 and 70-plus years, which contained about 150, 28 and 57 TCR-sequenced participants, respectively. General findings and caveats noted by the study authors: In the small 56-69-year group, the increase in depth fell short of significance, most likely because of low power. Because no day 14 peak-response samples were available, the repertoires could be characterized only after the peak T cell response. Spike-specific TCR breadth and depth rose significantly after two AZD1222 doses compared with day 0 and with MenACWY recipients. Conclusions about previously exposed vaccinees were limited because only six or seven AZD1222 recipients were SARS-CoV-2 seropositive at baseline. Epitopes outside the regions mutated in the B.1.351 and B.1.1.7 variants were reportedly recognized by nearly half of the unique spike-specific TCRs. Participants were mostly white British, with more females than males. The authors suggested clonal diversity may have been underestimated. Vaccine-associated CD4 TCRs spanned the whole spike protein, with dominant responses in regions 160-218 and 743-854.

Reading the germline V gene gives CDR1 SGHVS and CDR2 FNYEAQ. V and J are truncated by 1 base and 3 bases respectively, leaving an intervening sequence of 10 bases. The CDR3 measures 14 amino acids from cysteine to valine. The sequence is cut down to CDR3 DNA, 42 bases in frame from base 1. The CDR3 regions of human TCRbeta chains were analyzed by immunosequencing. For the original study's pipeline: TCRs in the repertoires were compared against a reference library of SARS-CoV-2-specific TCRs that had been generated with the MIRA antigen-specificity platform. Breadth was defined as the fraction of unique TCRs that were SARS-CoV-2-associated, and depth was defined as the fraction of total T cells that were SARS-CoV-2-associated. Using the MIRA data, every spike-specific TCR was mapped to the spike region that the TCR reacted to and assigned to either a CD4 or a CD8 class. Log10-transformed breadth and depth values were compared by one-way ANOVA with Sidak's multiple comparisons tests. TCRdb took this table from immuneACCESS and kept in-frame rearrangements with V and J called. Such tables lack part of the clones; where checked against another copy, unresolved V genes explain under half of the gap, and the rest is unexplained. V, J and clone size were drawn from that table, and D and trimming were deduced from the DNA. The sample table holds some 170,000 clones, of which 85% to 90% were seen once. The top ten clones comprise approximately 1.8% of the sample.

The time point label, read with the paper, signifies: baseline before first vaccination. The vaccinee samples were drawn from two UK trials, COV001 and COV002, one of which was a single-blind randomized controlled phase 2/3 trial testing AZD1222 (ChAdOx1 nCoV-19) in healthy adults. Trial participant PBMC samples were collected at day 0 and day 28 after the second dose for TCRbeta chain sequencing. With respect to this clone: The specificity of this receptor is unknown. One base away there is no much larger clone; base qualities are not given.

This specimen consisted of peripheral blood, obtained on day 0 of AZD1222 vaccination. The sequence was collected from an adult in good health. This chain is built from TRBV7-6 and TRBJ2-7, with the D gene call left open. Read as DNA, the sequence is TGTGCCAGCAGCTTAGGACCCTCGGTCTACGAGCAGTACGTC. This codes for CASSLGPSVYEQYV.